In this sample, the clone carrying this T cell receptor (beta chain) turned up a few times. These data are taken from a study of T cell changes during pregnancy in multiple sclerosis. The assay was immunoSEQ multiplex PCR, and TCRdb's table has in-frame clones only and misses some. The table shows about 62,000 clones, with about 89% occurring only once. Per the germline V gene, CDR1 is SGHRS and CDR2 is YFSETQ. V dropped 1 base and J dropped 3 bases, with 13 bases sitting between them. This CDR3 has 15 residues. The V and J genes are TRBV5-1 and TRBJ1-2, with no clear D. This specimen was peripheral blood, taken in the first trimester of pregnancy. The receptor comes from a female donor with multiple sclerosis, enrolled in a pregnancy study. The CDR3 DNA reads TGCGCCAGCAGCTTGATTACCGCACAACACTATGGCTACACCTTC. This translates into CASSLITAQHYGYTF.